What follows are 18 T cell receptor beta chains derived from one specimen sequenced in a study of T cells in Graves' hyperthyroidism and ophthalmopathy. RNA transcripts yielded amplified TCR beta CDR3 regions. Using the HTBI primer set, a first-round RT-PCR was run on the TCR CDR3. TCRdb called the multiplex PCR reads again in MiXCR, with one record for every CDR3 protein. Counted here are 300,000 to 400,000 distinct CDR3 sequences, roughly 20% occurring once; the ten biggest clones make up roughly two fifths. The source material was blood. Receptors originate from a young man with Graves' ophthalmopathy.

This clonotype has ten or more counts. V is TRBV18 and J is TRBJ2-1; 8 positions match TRBD1. CDR3 length: 15 amino acids. The junction had 1 base not matched to a gene; V was cut back by 3 bases and J by 0 bases. Germline V CDR1 and CDR2: KGHSH, LQKENI. The CDR3 nucleotides read TGTGCCAGCTCACCGACAGGGGACTCCTACAATGAGCAGTTCTTC. It translates to CASSPTGDSYNEQFF.

This clonotype was detected a few times. This rearrangement joins TRBV4-2 to TRBJ2-3; TRBD2 matches at 9 bases. Germline CDR1 is LGHNA and CDR2 is YNFKEQ. The V gene end was trimmed by 0 bases and the J gene end by 4 bases; junction bases not matched to a gene: 8. This CDR3 is built from 17 residues. CDR3: CASSQDQPAGGSDTQYF. The CDR3 DNA reads TGTGCCAGCAGCCAAGATCAGCCAGCGGGGGGATCAGATACGCAGTATTTT.

This clonotype was observed many times. This chain uses TRBV2 with TRBJ2-3, with TRBD2 matching 11 bases. This CDR3 has 15 residues. Trimming took 1 base from V and 7 from J; bases not matched to a gene: 4. Germline CDR1 and CDR2: SNHLY and FYNNEI. In DNA, the CDR3 is TGTGCCAGCAGTGAAGTAGCGGGGGGGCCACATACGCAGTATTTT. Its translation is CASSEVAGGPHTQYF.

This sequence joins TRBV7-8 and TRBJ2-1; TRBD2 aligns across 7 bases. The CDR3 covers 15 residues. J lost 6 bases, V lost 0 bases, and 5 bases had no gene match. Germline V CDR1 and CDR2: SGHVS, FQNEAQ. CDR3 sequence reads: CASSLASLAGNEQFF. The CDR3, as DNA: TGTGCCAGCAGCTTAGCAAGTTTAGCGGGCAATGAGCAGTTCTTC.

This clonotype showed up just a few times. V is TRBV14 and J is TRBJ1-4; 7 nucleotides match TRBD1. Unmatched junction bases numbered 6, after V lost 3 bases and J lost 8 bases. Germline CDR1 and CDR2: SGHDN and FVKESK. CDR3 length equals 14 residues. The CDR3 DNA sequence: TGTGCCAGCAGCCACAGGGGGAGGAAGGAAAAACTGTTTTTT. The encoded protein is CASSHRGRKEKLFF.

Only a few counts were recorded for this clonotype. V usage is TRBV7-9 and J usage is TRBJ1-3; D unclear. The ends were cut back, 4 bases at V and 8 bases at J, with 21 bases in the middle. Germline values: CDR1 SEHNR, CDR2 FQNEAQ (reference sequence). The CDR3 length is 16 residues. Here the CDR3 DNA reads TGTGCCAGCAGCTCTTACTTATCGGCGGGTATAGACACCATATATTTT. Residues: CASSSYLSAGIDTIYF.

This clonotype was picked up many times. This sequence joins TRBV27 and TRBJ1-1, with 7 bases that match TRBD1. V lost 2 bases, J lost 5 bases, and 8 bases stayed unmatched. Per the germline V gene, CDR1 is MNHEY and CDR2 is SMNVEV (reference sequence). There are 15 residues in the CDR3. CDR3 bases: TGTGCCAGCAGTTTAGAGGGGGCGTCTTTTACTGAAGCTTTCTTT. It specifies CASSLEGASFTEAFF.

The chain is built from TRBV11-1 and TRBJ1-1; D gene uncertain. From germline, CDR1 is SGHAT and CDR2 FQDESV (reference sequence). The CDR3 runs to 13 residues. V shed 1 base and J shed 4 bases, with 7 bases lying between them. The CDR3 sequence is CASSLGRSTEAFF. CDR3 DNA: TGTGCCAGCAGCTTAGGGAGAAGCACTGAAGCTTTCTTT.

This clonotype was seen only a few times. The V and J genes are TRBV18 and TRBJ1-2; D possibly corresponds to TRBD1 (5 bases). The V end lost 6 bases, the J end lost 6 bases, and 23 bases lay between the germline ends. Germline-derived CDR1 and CDR2 are KGHSH and LQKENI. This CDR3 comprises 16 residues. DNA for the CDR3: TGTGCCAGCTCCTTCTTGGGCGGGGGAACGCGCGATGGCTACACCTTC. Its translation is CASSFLGGGTRDGYTF.

Ten or more counts support this clonotype. The chain's CDR3 is CASSQGQGANEQFF. In nucleotides, the CDR3 is TGTGCCAGCAGCCAGGGACAGGGGGCCAATGAGCAGTTCTTC. The J gene is TRBJ2-1, the V gene TRBV3-1, with 12 nucleotides matching TRBD1. CDR1 is LGHDT and CDR2 is YNNKEL in the germline V gene (reference sequence). The V and J ends lost 3 bases and 6 bases, in that order; junction bases with no gene match: 0. The CDR3 loop spans 14 amino acids.

In its sample, this clonotype was seen many times. The V and J genes are TRBV28 and TRBJ2-7; D is unclear. The CDR3 totals 13 residues. The V end lost 8 bases, the J end lost 2 bases, and 13 bases lay between the germline ends. Germline CDR1 and CDR2: MDHEN and SYDVKM. The CDR3 sequence is CASQPSTTYEQYF. The CDR3 region has the DNA TGTGCCAGCCAACCCAGCACTACCTACGAGCAGTACTTC.

This clonotype was seen many times. The J gene is TRBJ2-7, the V gene TRBV11-2; 9 bases line up with TRBD1. The V gene's germline CDR1 is SGHAT and CDR2 FQNNGV. Trimming at V came to 6 bases and at J to 4 bases, leaving 7 bases not matched to a gene. The CDR3 runs 14 residues. CDR3 sequence: CASRGTGKGYEQYF. DNA for the CDR3: TGTGCCAGCAGGGGGACAGGGAAAGGTTACGAGCAGTACTTC.

The V gene is TRBV20-1, the J gene TRBJ2-7; 7 bases agree with TRBD2. The trim removed 3 bases at V and 6 bases at J, leaving 5 bases unmatched. This CDR3 spans 12 amino acids. CDR1 DFQATT and CDR2 SNEGSKA come from the germline V gene (reference sequence). The CDR3 here is CSARLGGSEQYF. CDR3 sequence (DNA): TGCAGTGCTAGGCTCGGCGGGAGCGAGCAGTACTTC.

As to this clonotype: One junction end does not reproduce the germline sequence, and a read error may be involved. J is TRBJ2-1 and V is TRBV24-1, with TRBD2 as a possible D gene (5 bases). The germline V gene encodes CDR1 KGHDR and CDR2 SFDVKD. This CDR3 comprises 17 residues. Here the CDR3 reads CTTSDLGGGRGDNEQFF. Written as DNA, the CDR3 is TGTACCACCAGTGATTTAGGAGGTGGACGGGGAGACAATGAGCAGTTCTTC.

This clonotype was counted many times. This chain uses TRBV12-3 or TRBV12-4 with TRBJ1-1, with a tentative D call TRBD1 (6 bases). Deletions cut 3 bases from V and 7 bases from J, with 15 bases between. CDR3 size: 14 residues. The CDR3 loop is CASSLWGRGIEAFF. As DNA, the CDR3 is TGTGCCAGCAGTTTGTGGGGCAGGGGTATTGAAGCTTTCTTT.

This clonotype was seen ten or more times. The chain is built from TRBV3-1 and TRBJ1-1, with D possibly matching TRBD1 (5 bases). The CDR3 loop spans 13 amino acids. V was clipped by 3 bases and J by 5 bases, with 10 bases between them. CDR1 is LGHDT and CDR2 is YNNKEL in the germline V gene (reference sequence). The CDR3 reads CASSQGRGTEAFF. The DNA of the CDR3 is TGTGCCAGCAGCCAGGGGCGGGGAACTGAAGCTTTCTTT.

This clonotype has a handful of counts. The V call is TRBV6-2 or TRBV6-3, the J call TRBJ1-5; D possibly corresponds to TRBD1 (5 bases). This CDR3 is 17 amino acids long. Germline-derived CDR1 and CDR2 are MNHEY and SVGEGT. With 6 bases removed from V and 3 bases from J, the gap between germline ends came to 21 bases. The CDR3 DNA reads as TGTGCCAGCAGCCCTGTAGGGGTGGGGTATATCAATCAGCCCCAGCATTTT. It encodes CASSPVGVGYINQPQHF.

This clonotype was counted ten times or more. V usage is TRBV5-1 and J usage is TRBJ1-1, with D possibly being TRBD1 (6 bases). Deletions cut 4 bases from V and 4 bases from J, with 29 bases between. This CDR3 region has 19 residues. In germline, CDR1 is SGHRS, CDR2 YFSETQ. CDR3 in DNA: TGCGCCAGCAGCGTGATACTGCCGGGACAACTGAAAGGTAGCACTGAAGCTTTCTTT. It yields the protein CASSVILPGQLKGSTEAFF.